This T cell receptor (beta chain) comes out of a study of CD8+ T cells in alopecia areata. Study context: Severity was scored as percentage of affected scalp area in treated patients.

With 3 bases clipped from V and 2 bases from J, the junction kept 5 bases outside the gene matches. The CDR3 is made up of 15 amino acids. Germline CDR1 SGDLS, CDR2 YYNGEE. RNA, once extracted, was reverse transcribed into cDNA for use as the sequencing template. This table comes from immunoSEQ multiplex PCR, and its TCRdb copy is limited to in-frame clones, with some not included. The repertoire has more than 95,000 clones, under 65% of them found once; the top ten carry 4.5% to 6%. Indicated treatment: oral pan-JAK inhibitor, 5-10 mg twice daily. Investigators sorted PBMCs to obtain both CD4+ and CD8+ T cells.

The input for sequencing was CD4+ T cells sorted from blood, taken at week 4, from a patient treated with tofacitinib. The TCR comes from a human donor with alopecia areata. This sequence joins TRBV9 and TRBJ2-7; TRBD2 matches 10 bases. CDR3 loop: CASSGGLAAPYEQYF. In DNA, the CDR3 is TGTGCCAGCAGCGGCGGACTAGCGGCCCCCTACGAGCAGTACTTC.